The TCR beta chain under discussion was sequenced for a study of T cell responses to AZD1222 COVID-19 vaccine. Comments on this clone: As yet, its antigen is unknown.

V lost 3 bases and J lost 8, with 4 bases in between. The CDR3 loop spans 10 amino acids. Germline CDR1 GTSNPN, CDR2 SVGIG (reference sequence). The protocol was immunoSEQ multiplex PCR, while the TCRdb copy is restricted to in-frame clones and leaves out a portion. The sample contains around 130,000 clones, 70% to 90% of which appear only once. Regarding the study as a whole: The donors showed a predominance of white British ancestry and of females, with possible underestimation of clonal diversity.

This clonotype originated in an adult in good health. The sample in question was peripheral blood, obtained on day 0 of AZD1222 vaccination. This chain connects TRBV30 to TRBJ2-2, with D uncertain. CDR3 bases: TGTGCCTGGAGACATGGGGAGCTGTTTTTT. This sequence encodes CAWRHGELFF.